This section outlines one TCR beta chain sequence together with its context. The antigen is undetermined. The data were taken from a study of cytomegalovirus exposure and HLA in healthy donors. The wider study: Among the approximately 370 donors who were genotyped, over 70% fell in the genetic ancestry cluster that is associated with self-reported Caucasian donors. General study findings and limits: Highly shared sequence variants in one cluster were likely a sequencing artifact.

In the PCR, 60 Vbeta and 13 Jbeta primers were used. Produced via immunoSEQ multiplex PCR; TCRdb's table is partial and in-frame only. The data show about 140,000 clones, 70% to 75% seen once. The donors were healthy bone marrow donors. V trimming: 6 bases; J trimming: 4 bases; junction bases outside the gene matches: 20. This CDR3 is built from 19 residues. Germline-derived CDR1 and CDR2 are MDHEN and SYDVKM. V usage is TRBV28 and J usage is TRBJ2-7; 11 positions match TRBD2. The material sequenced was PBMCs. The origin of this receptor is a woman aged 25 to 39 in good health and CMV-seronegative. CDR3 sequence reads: CASSPVGMGVAGGWYEQYF. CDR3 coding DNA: TGTGCCAGCAGCCCTGTAGGGATGGGGGTAGCGGGAGGGTGGTACGAGCAGTACTTC.